The 4 T cell receptor beta chains listed next were all sequenced from one sample in a study of human T cells and chemical hapten exposure. What the library attached to individual cDNA molecules were unique molecular identifiers. TCRdb re-called the reads through MiXCR, storing one row per CDR3 protein. Of 2,000 to 2,500 distinct CDR3 sequences in the sample, 55% were seen once. Treatment in this sample: therapeutic diphenylcyclopropenone sensitization with weekly scalp DPC. Sequenced here: whole blood, sampled before DPC sensitization or 2, 6, or about 24 weeks after (not recorded which). The origin of the receptors is an adult with alopecia areata. Some clones in this sample may be carry-over from other donors' samples. This table probably holds off-target reads from a library built for another chain.

The CDR3 loop is CSVAFETQYF. The CDR3 DNA follows: TGCAGCGTTGCGTTCGAGACCCAGTACTTC. This chain joins TRBV29-1 and TRBJ2-5; the D is unclear. This CDR3 has 10 amino acids. V was clipped by 4 bases and J by 5 bases, with 5 bases between them. From germline, CDR1 is SQVTM and CDR2 ANQGSEA.

This chain joins TRBV6-5 and TRBJ2-1; the D call may be TRBD1 or TRBD2 (7 bases each). V was cut by 2 bases and J by 6 bases, with 20 bases left in between. The length of the CDR3 is 17 residues. Germline CDR1 is MNHEY and CDR2 is SVGAGI. CDR3 DNA sequence: TGTGCCAGCAGTTACGGTGGCAGGGGGAGGGGTGGCAATGAGCAGTTCTTC. Translated, it gives CASSYGGRGRGGNEQFF.

Here the CDR3 DNA reads TGTGCCAGCTCACCACAAATTAACACGGGGCAGGTCGAGCAGTACTTC. The encoded protein is CASSPQINTGQVEQYF. The rearrangement joins TRBV18 to TRBJ2-7, with D tentatively TRBD1 or TRBD2 (5 bases each). The CDR3 sequence is 16 residues long. V was trimmed by 1 base and J by 6 bases, leaving 19 bases between them. CDR1 is KGHSH and CDR2 is LQKENI in the germline V gene.

J is TRBJ2-7 and V is TRBV7-6, with 14 bases fitting TRBD2. Unmatched junction bases numbered 6, after V lost 5 bases and J lost 6 bases. This CDR3 comprises 15 residues. From germline, CDR1 is SGHVS and CDR2 FNYEAQ. The CDR3 protein is CASSTGLAGDREQYF. In nucleotides, the CDR3 is TGTGCCAGCAGCACGGGACTAGCGGGAGACCGCGAGCAGTACTTC.